One sample yielded the 27 T cell receptor beta chains listed below, sequenced in a study of somatic mutations in cytotoxic T cells in rheumatoid arthritis. The assay was immunoSEQ multiplex PCR, and TCRdb's table has in-frame clones only and misses some. The table includes 17,000 or so clones, 85% detected once. The specimen sequenced was CD8+ T cells sorted from blood. The receptors come from a woman between 35 and 50 years old with rheumatoid arthritis.

The V call is TRBV6-5, the J call TRBJ2-3; 9 bases map to TRBD2. CDR1 and CDR2 (germline): MNHEY, SVGAGI. The CDR3 contains 14 residues. Germline trimming cut 3 bases from V and 4 bases from J; bases unmatched to any gene: 2. CDR3 residues: CASSYAGGADTQYF. In nucleotides, the CDR3 is TGTGCCAGCAGTTATGCGGGAGGGGCAGATACGCAGTATTTT.

This clone was recorded once. The V call is TRBV5-8, the J call TRBJ1-3; 7 positions agree with TRBD1. This CDR3 is built from 14 residues. J lost 4 bases, V lost 4 bases, and 5 bases had no gene match. Germline CDR1 reads SGHTS; CDR2 reads YDEGEE. The CDR3 loop is CASSHRDRGNTIYF. In DNA form, the CDR3 reads TGTGCCAGCAGCCACCGGGACAGAGGAAACACCATATATTTT. Using reference TRBV5-8 and TRBJ1-3 for the parts outside the CDR3, the full variable domain is EAGVTQSPTHLIKTRGQQATLRCSPISGHTSVYWYQQALGLGLQFLLWYDEGEERNRGNFPPRFSGRQFPNYSSELNVNALELEDSALYLCASSHRDRGNTIYFGEGSWLTVV.

J is TRBJ2-1 and V is TRBV5-1, with D perhaps TRBD1 (6 bases). The CDR3 covers 15 residues. V dropped 6 bases and J dropped 8 bases, with 21 bases sitting between them. Germline V gene data show CDR1 as SGHRS and CDR2 as YFSETQ. The CDR3 nucleotides read TGCGCCAGCACTAGACAGGCCCCCACTCAGGATGAGCAGTTCTTC. Amino acid sequence: CASTRQAPTQDEQFF.

This clone has just one count. V usage is TRBV2 and J usage is TRBJ1-5; 7 nucleotides align to TRBD1. Trimming cost V 4 bases and J 7 bases; bases outside gene matches: 10. CDR1 is SNHLY and CDR2 is FYNNEI in the germline V gene. The CDR3 consists of 15 residues. The CDR3 spells CASSGGQAGNQPQHF. CDR3 sequence (DNA): TGTGCCAGCAGTGGAGGACAGGCCGGTAACCAGCCCCAGCATTTT.

The gene calls are TRBV30 and TRBJ2-1; TRBD2 matches at 7 bases. The CDR3 is made up of 15 amino acids. The J segment lost 8 bases and the V segment lost 0 bases, leaving 10 bases of the junction unmatched. Germline V CDR1 and CDR2: GTSNPN, SVGIG (reference sequence). CDR3: CAWSVLSGVRDEQFF. The CDR3 bases are TGTGCCTGGAGTGTACTAAGCGGGGTCAGGGATGAGCAGTTCTTC.

This chain joins TRBV7-6 and TRBJ2-4, with a possible D match to TRBD1 (6 bases). Trimming took 5 bases from V and 1 from J, leaving 15 bases between them. The CDR3 has 16 residues. Germline-derived CDR1 and CDR2 are SGHVS and FNYEAQ. DNA of the CDR3: TGTGCCAGCAGCCCCGCCCCAGGGGTGGCCAAAAACATTCAGTACTTC. Translating gives CASSPAPGVAKNIQYF.

In DNA form, the CDR3 reads TGTGCCAGCGGGTCGAGGGGACAGCTCTCAGCTAACTATGGCTACACCTTC. Its protein is CASGSRGQLSANYGYTF. The V and J genes are TRBV4-2 and TRBJ1-2; TRBD1 aligns across 7 bases. Trimming at V came to 8 bases and at J to 0 bases, leaving 15 bases not matched to a gene. Per germline, CDR1 LGHNA and CDR2 YNFKEQ. The CDR3 is 17 residues long.

This sequence joins TRBV6-5 and TRBJ2-7; maybe TRBD1 (6 bases). The CDR3 length is 13 residues. Trimming pared 5 bases from V and 2 bases from J, leaving 10 bases between. Germline lookup yields CDR1 MNHEY and CDR2 SVGAGI. The CDR3 spells CASSRQETYEQYF. Here the CDR3 DNA reads TGTGCCAGCAGTAGACAGGAAACCTACGAGCAGTACTTC.

This clone was observed a single time. J is TRBJ2-2 and V is TRBV9; 8 nucleotides align to TRBD2. The CDR3 has 15 residues. Germline values: CDR1 SGDLS, CDR2 YYNGEE. Germline trimming cut 2 bases from V and 0 bases from J; bases unmatched to any gene: 0. In DNA, the CDR3 is TGTGCCAGCAGCGTTAGCGGGACGAACACCGGGGAGCTGTTTTTT. Translation: CASSVSGTNTGELFF.

The sample holds a few counts of this clone. Other DNA variants within this sample encode the same CDR3. V gene TRBV15 combines with J gene TRBJ1-2; possibly TRBD1 for D (5 bases). V was cut by 0 bases and J by 6 bases, with 8 bases left in between. The CDR3 is 13 amino acids. Germline V gives CDR1 LNHNV, CDR2 YYDKDF (reference sequence). CDR3 nucleotides: TGTGCCACCAGCAGAGAGGAAGGGGATGGCTACACCTTC. Its translation: CATSREEGDGYTF. The full variable domain, rest sourced from reference TRBV15 and TRBJ1-2, is DAMVIQNPRYQVTQFGKPVTLSCSQTLNHNVMYWYQQKSSQAPKLLFHYYDKDFNNEADTPDNFQSRRPNTSFCFLDIRSPGLGDTAMYLCATSREEGDGYTFGSGTRLTVV.

This chain joins TRBV27 and TRBJ2-2; D ambiguous. Germline values: CDR1 MNHEY, CDR2 SMNVEV (reference sequence). V gave up 3 bases and J gave up 3 bases, with 17 bases separating them. This CDR3 is built from 17 residues. In DNA form, the CDR3 reads TGTGCCAGCAGTTTCTCCCCGGTTCCGATGGACACCGGGGAGCTGTTTTTT. Its protein product is CASSFSPVPMDTGELFF.

This clone was counted once. The J gene is TRBJ1-2, the V gene TRBV27; 7 positions match TRBD1. The CDR3 is made up of 15 amino acids. The junction had 9 bases not matched to a gene; V was cut back by 2 bases and J by 6 bases. Germline V gives CDR1 MNHEY, CDR2 SMNVEV (reference sequence). The CDR3: CASSLSPGQIHGYTF. The CDR3 DNA reads as TGTGCCAGCAGTTTAAGCCCGGGACAGATCCATGGCTACACCTTC.

The rearrangement uses TRBV13 and TRBJ2-1, with TRBD2 as a possible D gene (5 bases). The CDR3 runs to 15 residues. Germline V lookup: CDR1 PRHDT, CDR2 FYEKMQ (reference sequence). Between the trimmed V and J ends, which lost 0 bases and 2 bases, there was a span of 8 bases. CDR3 coding DNA: TGTGCCAGCAGCTTAGGCCGGGGAACCTACAATGAGCAGTTCTTC. Translating gives CASSLGRGTYNEQFF.

This chain joins TRBV5-8 and TRBJ2-7, with 11 bases lining up with TRBD2. The ends lost 4 bases at V and 2 bases at J; junction bases unmatched: 8. Germline lookup yields CDR1 SGHTS and CDR2 YDEGEE. The CDR3 is made up of 16 amino acids. CDR3 sequence reads: CASSPWTSGRTYEQYF. As DNA, the CDR3 is TGTGCCAGCAGCCCGTGGACTAGCGGGCGAACCTACGAGCAGTACTTC.

The rearrangement links TRBV11-2 to TRBJ1-1, with D hard to call. V lost 7 bases and J 4 bases, leaving 19 bases between the germline ends. The CDR3 extends over 15 amino acids. Germline V lookup: CDR1 SGHAT, CDR2 FQNNGV. DNA for the CDR3: TGTGCCAGCACCTACCCCGCCAGGAGGACCACTGAAGCTTTCTTT. Translating gives CASTYPARRTTEAFF.

The CDR3 sequence: CASSILGAAGNTIYF. Here the CDR3 DNA reads TGTGCCAGTAGTATTCTAGGGGCCGCTGGAAACACCATATATTTT. This chain joins TRBV19 and TRBJ1-3; the D gene is possibly TRBD1 (5 bases). This CDR3 contains 15 residues. With 3 bases removed from V and 2 bases from J, the gap between germline ends came to 11 bases. Germline V gene lookup returns CDR1 LNHDA and CDR2 SQIVND (reference sequence).

This chain links TRBV6-5 with TRBJ2-1; a weak D match, TRBD2 (7 bases). Trimming took 2 bases from V and 2 from J, leaving 13 bases between them. Germline V gives CDR1 MNHEY, CDR2 SVGAGI. The CDR3 length is 16 residues. In DNA form, the CDR3 reads TGTGCCAGCAGTTACGGAGGGGGGAGGGCCTACAATGAGCAGTTCTTC. Protein: CASSYGGGRAYNEQFF.

V gene TRBV4-1 combines with J gene TRBJ1-2; no reliable D call. This CDR3 is 15 amino acids long. The V gene lost 2 bases and the J gene lost 4 bases, with 14 bases spanning the gap. Looked up from germline, CDR1 is MGHRA and CDR2 is YSYEKL. In DNA form, the CDR3 reads TGCGCCAGCAGCCAATATGAAGCGGCCATCTATGGCTACACCTTC. Its translation: CASSQYEAAIYGYTF.

The V gene is TRBV6-5, the J gene TRBJ1-6; possible D gene TRBD1, 5 bases. The CDR3 extends over 13 amino acids. From germline, CDR1 is MNHEY and CDR2 SVGAGI. V was trimmed by 6 bases and J by 7 bases, leaving 10 bases between them. CDR3 amino acids: CASRRTLNSPLHF. CDR3 DNA sequence: TGTGCCAGCAGAAGGACATTAAATTCACCCCTCCACTTT.

The rearrangement uses TRBV7-8 and TRBJ2-7, with 9 nucleotides matching TRBD1. The CDR3 totals 15 residues. Per the germline V gene, CDR1 is SGHVS and CDR2 is FQNEAQ. J was trimmed by 0 bases and V by 6 bases; bases with no gene match: 6. The CDR3: CASRFRDRASYEQYF. The CDR3 DNA reads TGTGCCAGCAGATTCCGGGACAGGGCCTCCTACGAGCAGTACTTC.

The chain recombines TRBV6-5 with TRBJ2-3; tentatively, D is TRBD2 (6 bases). Trimming pared 0 bases from V and 4 bases from J, leaving 8 bases between. Germline V gene sequence: CDR1 MNHEY, CDR2 SVGAGI. The CDR3 has 14 amino acids. In DNA form, the CDR3 reads TGTGCCAGCAGTTACTCAACTAGCTCAGATACGCAGTATTTT. Translation: CASSYSTSSDTQYF.

This rearrangement joins TRBV11-2 to TRBJ2-5; no clear D. Germline V gives CDR1 SGHAT, CDR2 FQNNGV. V lost 3 bases to trimming and J lost 2 bases, with 10 bases between them. The CDR3 extends over 14 amino acids. The DNA for the CDR3 is TGTGCCAGCAGCTTTACCTACTATCAAGAGACCCAGTACTTC. Its protein product is CASSFTYYQETQYF.

The rearrangement joins TRBV10-2 to TRBJ2-1; D uncertain. The CDR3 totals 11 residues. Germline V gives CDR1 WSHSY, CDR2 SAAADI. V was shortened by 2 bases and J by 9 bases, with 5 bases between the two germline ends. In nucleotides, the CDR3 is TGCGCCAGCAGTGAGGCAGGTGAGCAGTTCTTC. Translating gives CASSEAGEQFF.

V is TRBV7-6 and J is TRBJ2-5; the match to TRBD1 covers 8 bases. The V and J ends lost 1 base and 1 base, in that order; junction bases with no gene match: 5. Germline V gene lookup returns CDR1 SGHVS and CDR2 FNYEAQ. The CDR3 loop spans 16 amino acids. CDR3 nucleotides: TGTGCCAGCAGCTTAGAGCCCACAGGGGGCCAAGAGACCCAGTACTTC. It codes for CASSLEPTGGQETQYF.

The CDR3 nucleotides read TGTGCCAGCTCACCTCGACAGGTTTTGATCATTAACTATGGCTACACCTTC. Translation gives CASSPRQVLIINYGYTF. The chain couples TRBV18 to TRBJ1-2, with a weak D call TRBD1 (6 bases). From germline, CDR1 is KGHSH and CDR2 LQKENI. V was pared by 3 bases and J by 1 base, with 18 bases between. The CDR3 has 17 residues.

The rearrangement uses TRBV4-1 and TRBJ1-2; tentatively, D is TRBD1 (5 bases). This CDR3 has 14 amino acids. Germline V gene sequence: CDR1 MGHRA, CDR2 YSYEKL. Trimming took 2 bases from V and 5 from J, leaving 12 bases between them. CDR3 loop: CASSQPGTEYGYTF. CDR3 DNA sequence: TGCGCCAGCAGCCAACCCGGGACTGAGTATGGCTACACCTTC.

V gene TRBV6-1 combines with J gene TRBJ1-2; 7 bases map to TRBD1. The CDR3 covers 15 residues. V dropped 7 bases and J dropped 2; count of bases not matched to a gene: 10. The germline CDR1 and CDR2 sequences are MNHNS and SASEGT. The CDR3 is CASTYLYRGNYGYTF. For the CDR3, the DNA is TGTGCCAGCACCTACCTTTACAGGGGAAACTATGGCTACACCTTC.